These 21 T cell receptor beta chains were sequenced from one sample in a study of breast tumors, draining lymph nodes, adjacent tissues. Breast cancer patients provided tissue from their axillary draining lymph nodes. TCRdb analysed the multiplex PCR reads with MiXCR anew, one entry per CDR3 protein. The table lists 120,000 to 150,000 distinct CDR3 sequences, around a third of them singletons. The material sequenced was axillary lymph node tissue. The receptor source for this set is a female donor with breast cancer. Some clones in this sample may be carry-over from other donors' samples.

This clonotype was seen ten or more times. The V gene is TRBV18, the J gene TRBJ1-2; D possibly corresponds to TRBD1 (5 bases). Per the germline V gene, CDR1 is KGHSH and CDR2 is LQKENI. Trimming took off 1 base at V and 2 bases at J, with 8 bases between the two ends. This CDR3 spans 14 amino acids. The CDR3 loop is CASSPLDRNYGYTF. As DNA, the CDR3 is TGTGCCAGCTCACCACTTGACAGAAACTATGGCTACACCTTC.

This sequence joins TRBV4-2 and TRBJ2-7, with TRBD1 matching over 11 bases. Trimming at V came to 4 bases and at J to 3 bases, leaving 2 bases not matched to a gene. CDR3 length: 14 residues. Germline CDR1 and CDR2: LGHNA and YNFKEQ. CDR3 amino acids: CASSPGQGVYEQYF. Here the CDR3 DNA reads TGTGCCAGCAGCCCGGGACAGGGGGTCTACGAGCAGTACTTC.

This clonotype has more than one count but fewer than ten. A read error may explain this, as a much larger clone is one base away. The chain carries TRBV20-1 and TRBJ2-1; TRBD1 is a possible D gene (5 bases). Germline V gives CDR1 DFQATT, CDR2 SNEGSKA (reference sequence). This CDR3 region has 14 residues. CDR3 loop: CSAAGFTSYTEQFF. The CDR3 DNA is TGCAGTGCTGCAGGGTTTACCTCCTACACTGAGCAGTTCTTC.

This clonotype has just a few counts. This may come from a read error, since a much larger clone is one base off. The chain uses TRBV6-1 and TRBJ2-3; D might be TRBD1 or TRBD2, each matching 6 bases. Trimming took 5 bases from V and 6 from J, leaving 9 bases between them. CDR3 length equals 12 residues. Germline V gene sequence: CDR1 MNHNS, CDR2 SASEGT. CDR3 residues: CASSQGGDTQYF. DNA for the CDR3: TGTGCCAGCAGTCAAGGGGGGGATACGCAGTATTTT.

This clonotype came up many times. This chain links TRBV20-1 with TRBJ2-7; 12 positions agree with TRBD1. CDR3 length: 14 amino acids. Germline trimming cut 6 bases from V and 7 bases from J; bases unmatched to any gene: 10. The V gene's germline CDR1 is DFQATT and CDR2 SNEGSKA (reference sequence). CDR3: CSAPPGQGAEEQYF. The CDR3 bases are TGCAGTGCCCCTCCGGGACAGGGGGCTGAAGAGCAGTACTTC.

CDR3 sequence reads: CASSSNINQPQHF. DNA for the CDR3: TGTGCCAGCAGTTCCAATATAAATCAGCCCCAGCATTTT. The chain combines TRBV27 with TRBJ1-5; unclear D gene. Germline-derived CDR1 and CDR2 are MNHEY and SMNVEV (reference sequence). Deletions cut 4 bases from V and 4 bases from J, with 8 bases between. The CDR3 has 13 residues.

This clonotype has a handful of counts. It is likely a read error, because the conserved phenylalanine at the end of the CDR3 is missing. The DNA is omitted, as the CDR3 cannot be located on it reliably, and the CDR3 follows TCRdb's listing. Here the CDR3 reads CASSHSRDRGRPGV. The chain uses TRBV6-1 and TRBJ1-2; the table's D call, TRBD1, was not checked against the DNA. Germline V gives CDR1 MNHNS, CDR2 SASEGT. The CDR3 totals 14 residues, both ends included.

There are many counts of this clonotype. This chain uses TRBV19 with TRBJ1-6; TRBD1 is a possible D gene (5 bases). V was cut by 6 bases and J by 2 bases, with 14 bases left in between. Germline V gene lookup returns CDR1 LNHDA and CDR2 SQIVND (reference sequence). This CDR3 spans 16 amino acids. The CDR3 spells CASSSWDVAYNSPLHF. The CDR3 DNA reads as TGTGCCAGTAGCTCGTGGGACGTTGCCTATAATTCACCCCTCCACTTT.

About this clonotype: Given the absence of the conserved phenylalanine or tryptophan at the CDR3 end, a read error is likely. The chain has TRBV12-3 or TRBV12-4 and TRBJ1-2; D gene uncertain. Trimming removed 5 bases from V and 0 bases from J, with 10 bases in between. There are 14 residues in the CDR3. CDR3: CASSPDGPNYGYTL. In nucleotides, the CDR3 is TGTGCCAGCAGTCCGGATGGACCTAACTATGGCTACACCCTC.

The chain is built from TRBV5-1 and TRBJ1-1; 8 positions match TRBD1. Trimming at V came to 4 bases and at J to 0 bases, leaving 8 bases not matched to a gene. The length of the CDR3 is 16 residues. CDR1 and CDR2 (germline): SGHRS, YFSETQ. The CDR3 bases are TGCGCCAGCAGCCTATTAACAGGGGGGATGAACACTGAAGCTTTCTTT. This codes for CASSLLTGGMNTEAFF.

This clonotype was found many times. This chain joins TRBV12-3 or TRBV12-4 and TRBJ2-5; a weak D match, TRBD2 (7 bases). Trimming cost V 2 bases and J 2 bases, with 12 bases left between them. This CDR3 has 15 amino acids. The DNA for the CDR3 is TGTGCCAGCAGTTTATGGGGGGGCCCGCAAGAGACCCAGTACTTC. Translated, it gives CASSLWGGPQETQYF.

This chain connects TRBV7-6 to TRBJ2-6; 7 bases fit TRBD1. Germline values: CDR1 SGHVS, CDR2 FNYEAQ. The CDR3 extends over 18 amino acids. V shed 5 bases, J shed 1 base, and the junction held 11 bases outside the gene matches. CDR3 in amino acids: CASSVKTGSPSGANVLTF. DNA for the CDR3: TGTGCCAGCAGCGTTAAGACAGGGTCGCCGTCTGGGGCCAACGTCCTGACTTTC. Complete variable domain (other parts from reference TRBV7-6 and TRBJ2-6): GAGVSQSPRYKVTKRGQDVALRCDPISGHVSLYWYRQALGQGPEFLTYFNYEAQQDKSGLPNDRFSAERPEGSISTLTIQRTEQRDSAMYRCASSVKTGSPSGANVLTFGAGSRLTVL.

CDR3 DNA: TGTGCCAGCACCCTTCGGCAGGGGCTAGTTAATGAAAAACTGTTTTTT. Its translation is CASTLRQGLVNEKLFF. This chain connects TRBV27 to TRBJ1-4; D might be TRBD1 (6 bases). Germline V gene lookup returns CDR1 MNHEY and CDR2 SMNVEV (reference sequence). This CDR3 has 16 residues. The ends were cut back, 7 bases at V and 4 bases at J, with 19 bases in the middle.

V usage is TRBV9 and J usage is TRBJ1-1; the D is unclear. The CDR3 contains 13 residues. Germline V CDR1 and CDR2: SGDLS, YYNGEE. The ends were cut back, 3 bases at V and 10 bases at J, with 16 bases in the middle. The CDR3 sequence is CASSDQPTPPAFF. The CDR3 DNA reads as TGTGCCAGCAGCGACCAACCCACACCTCCAGCTTTCTTT.

In this sample, this clonotype turned up many times. The rearrangement uses TRBV27 and TRBJ2-3; 15 nucleotides match TRBD2. Looked up from germline, CDR1 is MNHEY and CDR2 is SMNVEV (reference sequence). V shed 5 bases and J 7 bases; nucleotides not matched to a gene: 13. The CDR3 consists of 18 residues. DNA for the CDR3: TGTGCCAGCAGTCCCCGGACTAGCGGGGGGGTTAAGGTAAATACGCAGTATTTT. Encoded protein: CASSPRTSGGVKVNTQYF.

Points on this clonotype: The conserved phenylalanine or tryptophan normally closing the CDR3 is absent here, so this likely arose from a read error. CDR3 sequence: CATSRDRRLRTQETQYY. The CDR3 bases are TGTGCCACCAGCAGAGATCGGCGGCTCCGGACCCAGGAGACCCAGTACTAC. The chain has TRBV15 and TRBJ2-5, with D uncertain. Trimming cost V 0 bases and J 5 bases, with 19 bases left between them. From germline, CDR1 is LNHNV and CDR2 YYDKDF (reference sequence). The CDR3 has 17 amino acids.

This clonotype was observed at least ten times. V is TRBV15 and J is TRBJ2-5; 7 nucleotides align to TRBD1. CDR3 size: 14 residues. CDR1 is LNHNV and CDR2 is YYDKDF in the germline V gene (reference sequence). With 3 bases clipped from V and 3 bases from J, the junction kept 4 bases outside the gene matches. The CDR3 sequence is CATSRGQLKETQYF. The DNA of the CDR3 is TGTGCCACCAGCAGGGGACAGTTGAAAGAGACCCAGTACTTC.

This clonotype has at least ten counts. The chain couples TRBV7-3 to TRBJ2-2; 7 nucleotides align to TRBD2. This CDR3 region has 14 residues. Germline-derived CDR1 and CDR2 are SGHTA and FQGTGA. The J segment lost 4 bases and the V segment lost 5 bases, leaving 4 bases of the junction unmatched. The CDR3 sequence: CASSPGEGTGELFF. In nucleotides, the CDR3 is TGTGCCAGCAGCCCCGGGGAGGGCACCGGGGAGCTGTTTTTT. Variable domain in full (rest from reference TRBV7-3 and TRBJ2-2): GAGVSQTPSNKVTEKGKYVELRCDPISGHTALYWYRQSLGQGPEFLIYFQGTGAADDSGLPNDRFFAVRPEGSVSTLKIQRTERGDSAVYLCASSPGEGTGELFFGEGSRLTVL.

The rearrangement uses TRBV20-1 and TRBJ2-1; TRBD2 matches at 11 bases. V shed 1 base, J shed 6 bases, and the junction held 8 bases outside the gene matches. The CDR3 is 16 amino acids. In germline, CDR1 is DFQATT, CDR2 SNEGSKA (reference sequence). The chain's CDR3 is CSARVLPGLAANEQFF. CDR3 sequence (DNA): TGCAGTGCTAGAGTCCTTCCGGGACTAGCGGCCAATGAGCAGTTCTTC.

This clonotype came up once. No conserved phenylalanine or tryptophan is present at the end of the CDR3, so a read error is the likely explanation. V gene TRBV5-4 combines with J gene TRBJ1-4; weak D call: TRBD1 (6 bases). The CDR3 length is 17 residues. V dropped 4 bases and J dropped 5 bases, with 21 bases sitting between them. CDR1 is SGHNT and CDR2 is YYREEE in the germline V gene (reference sequence). Here the CDR3 DNA reads TGTGCCAGCAGCCAAGATTTTGCGGGACAAAGGAATGAAAAACTGTTTCTT. It yields the protein CASSQDFAGQRNEKLFL.

There are many counts of this clonotype. The chain links TRBV28 to TRBJ2-5; TRBD1 aligns across 7 bases. In germline, CDR1 is MDHEN, CDR2 SYDVKM. This CDR3 has 12 residues. V dropped 9 bases and J dropped 2; count of bases not matched to a gene: 3. The CDR3 sequence: CASRQGQETQYF. The DNA for the CDR3 is TGTGCCAGTCGACAGGGACAAGAGACCCAGTACTTC.